A single sample gave rise to the 8 T cell receptor beta chains below, sequenced in a study of cytomegalovirus exposure and HLA in healthy donors. With 60 Vbeta and 13 Jbeta primers, the PCR was carried out. The table came from immunoSEQ multiplex PCR; TCRdb's copy has only in-frame clones and leaves some out. Altogether roughly 110,000 clones are present, 65% to 85% being singletons, with the ten largest covering 2.5% to 3%. The specimen sequenced was PBMCs. The origin of the receptors is a male donor in good health and CMV-seropositive.

This chain joins TRBV5-1 and TRBJ1-2; TRBD1 is a possible D gene (5 bases). Trimming took 0 bases from V and 2 from J, leaving 14 bases between them. CDR3 length equals 16 residues. Germline lookup yields CDR1 SGHRS and CDR2 YFSETQ. In DNA form, the CDR3 reads TGCGCCAGCAGCTTGGGATATGTGAGACAGAACTATGGCTACACCTTC. Residues: CASSLGYVRQNYGYTF.

This sequence joins TRBV4-3 and TRBJ1-4; D perhaps matches TRBD1 (5 bases). Trimming took 0 bases from V and 12 from J, leaving 17 bases between them. This CDR3 has 15 amino acids. In germline, CDR1 is LGHNA, CDR2 YSLEER. CDR3 DNA sequence: TGCGCCAGCAGCCAAGATTCGGGCCTCGCGGGGGAACTGTTTTTT. Translation: CASSQDSGLAGELFF.

This clone came up a few times. This sequence joins TRBV28 and TRBJ2-7, with 9 bases that match TRBD2. Trimming took 6 bases from V and 4 from J; bases not matched to a gene: 4. CDR1 is MDHEN and CDR2 is SYDVKM in the germline V gene. This CDR3 comprises 13 residues. DNA of the CDR3: TGTGCCAGCAGGACTAGCGGTACTTACGAGCAGTACTTC. It encodes CASRTSGTYEQYF.

The chain recombines TRBV7-3 with TRBJ2-1; the D gene is possibly TRBD1 (5 bases). The CDR3 is 17 amino acids. From germline, CDR1 is SGHTA and CDR2 FQGTGA. V shed 4 bases and J shed 5 bases, with 21 bases lying between them. CDR3 sequence reads: CASSSQGAGPRDNEQFF. The CDR3 nucleotides read TGTGCCAGCAGCTCCCAAGGGGCAGGCCCGAGAGACAATGAGCAGTTCTTC.

This clone has a handful of counts. The chain has TRBV7-7 and TRBJ2-6; perhaps TRBD1 as D (6 bases). The germline gives CDR1 SSHAT, CDR2 FNYEAQ (reference sequence). The length of the CDR3 is 17 residues. The ends were cut back, 5 bases at V and 2 bases at J, with 16 bases in the middle. The CDR3: CASSTGIQGAGANVLTF. In nucleotides, the CDR3 is TGTGCCAGCAGCACCGGTATACAGGGCGCTGGGGCCAACGTCCTGACTTTC.

This clone was detected only a few times. The chain is built from TRBV7-2 and TRBJ1-3; 7 bases line up with TRBD1. J was trimmed by 4 bases and V by 0 bases; bases with no gene match: 6. This CDR3 spans 16 amino acids. Germline lookup yields CDR1 SGHTA and CDR2 FQGNSA. The CDR3, as DNA: TGTGCCAGCAGCTTAGCTACCGGGACAGTAGGAAACACCATATATTTT. Its protein is CASSLATGTVGNTIYF.

The chain is built from TRBV10-3 and TRBJ2-7, with TRBD2 matching over 11 bases. This CDR3 contains 17 residues. The V gene's germline CDR1 is ENHRY and CDR2 SYGVKD. Trimming at V came to 5 bases and at J to 0 bases, leaving 9 bases not matched to a gene. The CDR3 loop is CAISRGLAVLSSYEQYF. DNA for the CDR3: TGTGCCATCAGTAGGGGACTAGCGGTCCTAAGCTCCTACGAGCAGTACTTC.

This chain joins TRBV6-5 and TRBJ2-1, with 12 bases identical to TRBD2. CDR3 length: 16 residues. CDR1 is MNHEY, CDR2 SVGAGI, per germline. The V segment lost 4 bases and the J segment 8 bases; nucleotides outside the gene matches: 9. CDR3 sequence reads: CASSSGRTSGTDEQFF. The CDR3, as DNA: TGTGCCAGCAGTTCCGGCCGGACTAGCGGGACCGATGAGCAGTTCTTC.